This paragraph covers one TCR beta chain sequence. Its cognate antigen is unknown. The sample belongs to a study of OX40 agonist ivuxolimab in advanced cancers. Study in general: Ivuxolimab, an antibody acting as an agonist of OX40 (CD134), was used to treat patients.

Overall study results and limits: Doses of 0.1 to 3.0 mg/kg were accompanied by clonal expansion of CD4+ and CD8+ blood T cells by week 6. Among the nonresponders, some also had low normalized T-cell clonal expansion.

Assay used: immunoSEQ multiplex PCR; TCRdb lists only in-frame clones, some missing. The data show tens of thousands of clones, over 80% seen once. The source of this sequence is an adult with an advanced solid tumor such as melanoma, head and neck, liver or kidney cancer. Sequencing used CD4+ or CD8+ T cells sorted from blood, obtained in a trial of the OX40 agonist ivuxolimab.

The CDR3 loop is CASSLSGAPPENYGYTF. CDR3 nucleotides: TGTGCCAGCAGTTTATCTGGGGCCCCGCCCGAAAACTATGGCTACACCTTC. The chain has TRBV27 and TRBJ1-2; D perhaps matches TRBD1 (5 bases). Germline V lookup: CDR1 MNHEY, CDR2 SMNVEV (reference sequence). The V gene lost 0 bases and the J gene lost 2 bases, with 16 bases spanning the gap. CDR3 size: 17 residues.